This passage covers 26 T cell receptor beta chains from one sample sequenced in a study of cytomegalovirus exposure and HLA in healthy donors (dated by TCRdb to 2015 to 2018). Receptor libraries were prepared by the immunoSEQ multiplex PCR assay. For the multiplex PCR, a mixture combining 60 forward primers for TCR Vbeta segments and 13 reverse primers for TCR Jbeta segments was used. In TCRdb, the immuneACCESS table is reduced to in-frame sequences with V and J assigned. These tables do not hold every clone; where another copy was compared, an unresolved V gene accounts for under half, and the others remain unexplained. This sample is represented by approximately 130,000 clones; more than 80% of them were singletons. Approximately 6.7% of the sample is in the top ten clones. The source material was PBMCs. The origin of the receptors is a woman aged 30 to 39 in good health and CMV-seropositive.

The genes are TRBV29-1 and TRBJ2-7; D may be TRBD2 (5 bases). The CDR3 spans 12 residues. CDR1 and CDR2 (germline): SQVTM, ANQGSEA. V was clipped by 4 bases and J by 2 bases, with 9 bases between them. CDR3 loop: CSVADSTYEQYF. The CDR3 DNA reads TGCAGCGTTGCGGACTCCACCTACGAGCAGTACTTC.

The chain combines TRBV6-5 with TRBJ1-1; the D is unclear. V shed 4 bases and J shed 12 bases, with 15 bases lying between them. The germline CDR1 and CDR2 sequences are MNHEY and SVGAGI. This CDR3 has 12 amino acids. The CDR3 is CASSSAGPFTFF. The CDR3 coding sequence is TGTGCCAGCAGTTCCGCAGGTCCCTTCACTTTCTTT.

The rearrangement uses TRBV30 and TRBJ2-3; D may be TRBD1 (6 bases). Germline CDR1 is GTSNPN and CDR2 is SVGIG (reference sequence). With 0 bases removed from V and 1 base from J, the gap between germline ends came to 11 bases. There are 15 residues in the CDR3. CDR3 residues: CAWSVSRQGTDTQYF. The CDR3 bases are TGTGCCTGGAGTGTATCCCGACAGGGCACAGATACGCAGTATTTT. Supplemented by reference TRBV30 and TRBJ2-3, the full variable domain reads SQTIHQWPATLVQPVGSPLSLECTVEGTSNPNLYWYRQAAGRGLQLLFYSVGIGQISSEVPQNLSASRPQDRQFILSSKKLLLSDSGFYLCAWSVSRQGTDTQYFGPGTRLTVL.

The chain recombines TRBV7-3 with TRBJ2-7; possibly TRBD1 for D (5 bases). The CDR3 length is 13 residues. Germline-derived CDR1 and CDR2 are SGHTA and FQGTGA. The germline V and J ends were trimmed by 8 bases and 2 bases, with 13 bases remaining between them. The CDR3 bases are TGTGCCAGCCCCCTTACAGGCACCTACGAGCAGTACTTC. It specifies CASPLTGTYEQYF.

The rearrangement uses TRBV7-9 and TRBJ2-2; D not certain. This CDR3 is built from 16 residues. Germline CDR1 is SEHNR and CDR2 is FQNEAQ (reference sequence). Between the trimmed V and J ends, which lost 1 base and 6 bases, there was a span of 15 bases. CDR3: CASSLGAYLGPGELFF. CDR3 nucleotides: TGTGCCAGCAGCTTAGGGGCCTATCTGGGTCCCGGGGAGCTGTTTTTT.

This clone has a single count. The chain has TRBV5-6 and TRBJ2-7; D call uncertain. This CDR3 has 11 residues. From germline, CDR1 is SGHDT and CDR2 YYEEEE. The V end lost 7 bases, the J end lost 1 base, and 6 bases lay between the germline ends. CDR3 in DNA: TGTGCCAGCGGTCAGTCCTACGAGCAGTACTTC. It codes for CASGQSYEQYF.

This clone was detected only once. V gene TRBV29-1 combines with J gene TRBJ2-3; 7 bases are a match to TRBD2. Germline CDR1 and CDR2: SQVTM and ANQGSEA. This CDR3 spans 14 amino acids. The junction had 6 bases not matched to a gene; V was cut back by 6 bases and J by 0 bases. CDR3: CSVQAGSSTDTQYF. The DNA of the CDR3 is TGCAGCGTCCAAGCGGGGTCTAGCACAGATACGCAGTATTTT.

This clone appeared once. This chain uses TRBV9 with TRBJ1-6; a weak D match, TRBD1 (5 bases). CDR3 length: 16 amino acids. The ends were cut back, 4 bases at V and 9 bases at J, with 20 bases in the middle. Germline-derived CDR1 and CDR2 are SGDLS and YYNGEE. The CDR3 nucleotides are TGTGCCAGCAGCCCTAACCCCGGAGGGACGACTTCACCCCTCCACTTT. The encoded protein is CASSPNPGGTTSPLHF. Filled out from reference TRBV9 and TRBJ1-6, the complete variable domain reads DSGVTQTPKHLITATGQRVTLRCSPRSGDLSVYWYQQSLDQGLQFLIQYYNGEERAKGNILERFSAQQFPDLHSELNLSSLELGDSALYFCASSPNPGGTTSPLHFGNGTRLTVT.

This clone was observed a few times. CDR3 region: CASSLEPLVGPNTEAFF. CDR3 sequence (DNA): TGTGCCAGCAGCTTAGAGCCCCTAGTGGGTCCGAACACTGAAGCTTTCTTT. The genes are TRBV7-2 and TRBJ1-1, with unresolved D. Germline values: CDR1 SGHTA, CDR2 FQGNSA. V lost 1 base, J lost 1 base, and 16 bases lay in between. The length of the CDR3 is 17 residues.

This clone was recorded only once. The chain uses TRBV6-6 and TRBJ2-5; 9 nucleotides match TRBD2. Germline lookup yields CDR1 MNHNY and CDR2 SVGAGI (reference sequence). The CDR3 has 16 amino acids. Losses at the gene ends were 5 bases for V and 3 bases for J; bases not matched to a gene: 10. The CDR3 nucleotides read TGTGCCAGCAGTGGGGGAGGTAGCGGGAGAGAAGAGACCCAGTACTTC. It yields the protein CASSGGGSGREETQYF.

This chain links TRBV9 with TRBJ1-1; D not resolved. CDR1 and CDR2 from the germline V gene are SGDLS and YYNGEE. V was shortened by 0 bases and J by 6 bases, with 9 bases between the two germline ends. The CDR3 has 13 residues. CDR3 sequence: CASSVEGASEAFF. DNA for the CDR3: TGTGCCAGCAGCGTAGAGGGAGCCTCTGAAGCTTTCTTT.

This clone was seen just once. The chain couples TRBV2 to TRBJ2-7; a weak D match, TRBD1 (6 bases). V lost 7 bases and J 6 bases, leaving 13 bases between the germline ends. Germline V gives CDR1 SNHLY, CDR2 FYNNEI. CDR3 length equals 12 residues. The CDR3 is CASIENRAEQYF. The CDR3 nucleotides read TGTGCCAGCATCGAAAACAGGGCCGAGCAGTACTTC.

This clone was detected only once. The chain links TRBV27 to TRBJ2-7; D might be TRBD1 (5 bases). Per germline, CDR1 MNHEY and CDR2 SMNVEV (reference sequence). The CDR3 has 12 residues. V dropped 4 bases and J dropped 7 bases, with 11 bases sitting between them. The CDR3 bases are TGTGCCAGCAGTTCTCCCCGACAGGAGCAGTACTTC. Translation gives CASSSPRQEQYF.

The chain links TRBV7-7 to TRBJ1-5; 9 nucleotides line up with TRBD1. This CDR3 is built from 16 residues. Trimming took 2 bases from V and 6 from J; bases not matched to a gene: 8. The germline V gene encodes CDR1 SSHAT and CDR2 FNYEAQ (reference sequence). The CDR3 DNA sequence: TGTGCCAGCAGCTTACTCGGGACAGGGTTAGGTCAGCCCCAGCATTTT. It specifies CASSLLGTGLGQPQHF.

The chain links TRBV15 to TRBJ1-2; D is perhaps TRBD1 (5 bases). This CDR3 spans 14 amino acids. The V and J ends lost 5 bases and 8 bases respectively, with 18 bases between them. Germline CDR1 reads LNHNV; CDR2 reads YYDKDF (reference sequence). DNA of the CDR3: TGTGCCACCAGCGGCTCTTCAGGGTTTGGGGGCTACACCTTC. Translation: CATSGSSGFGGYTF.

This chain connects TRBV28 to TRBJ1-4; D not certain. This CDR3 is built from 13 residues. The germline V and J ends were trimmed by 7 bases and 6 bases, with 12 bases remaining between them. Germline V gives CDR1 MDHEN, CDR2 SYDVKM. The CDR3 is CASMGASDEKLFF. CDR3 in DNA: TGTGCCAGCATGGGAGCCTCGGATGAAAAACTGTTTTTT. Using reference TRBV28 and TRBJ1-4 for the parts outside the CDR3, the full variable domain is DVKVTQSSRYLVKRTGEKVFLECVQDMDHENMFWYRQDPGLGLRLIYFSYDVKMKEKGDIPEGYSVSREKKERFSLILESASTNQTSMYLCASMGASDEKLFFGSGTQLSVL.

The V call is TRBV6-5, the J call TRBJ2-7; D perhaps matches TRBD2 (6 bases). V was shortened by 0 bases and J by 5 bases, with 14 bases between the two germline ends. The CDR3 runs 15 residues. CDR1 and CDR2 (germline): MNHEY, SVGAGI. CDR3 DNA sequence: TGTGCCAGCAGTTACTCTGGGGGGAATACCGACGAGCAGTACTTC. It codes for CASSYSGGNTDEQYF.

This clone was counted a few times. The V call is TRBV29-1, the J call TRBJ1-1; 8 bases are a match to TRBD1. CDR3 length equals 12 residues. Germline V gene sequence: CDR1 SQVTM, CDR2 ANQGSEA. V was clipped by 5 bases and J by 1 base; unmatched bases: 0. CDR3 nucleotides: TGCAGCGTTCAGGGGGCGAACACTGAAGCTTTCTTT. This gives the protein CSVQGANTEAFF. Using reference TRBV29-1 and TRBJ1-1 for the parts outside the CDR3, the full variable domain is SAVISQKPSRDICQRGTSLTIQCQVDSQVTMMFWYRQQPGQSLTLIATANQGSEATYESGFVIDKFPISRPNLTFSTLTVSNMSPEDSSIYLCSVQGANTEAFFGQGTRLTVV.

This clone was found a few times. This chain connects TRBV6-5 to TRBJ1-2; tentative D call: TRBD1 (5 bases). The germline V gene has CDR1 MNHEY and CDR2 SVGAGI. This CDR3 has 14 amino acids. V lost 11 bases and J lost 1, with 17 bases in between. The CDR3 DNA reads TGTGCCTCCGCCGGGTGGGGGGATAACTATGGCTACACCTTC. This sequence encodes CASAGWGDNYGYTF.

CDR3 protein: CASSERQVPPEAFF. CDR3 bases: TGTGCCAGCAGTGAACGGCAGGTTCCCCCTGAAGCTTTCTTT. The chain is built from TRBV6-1 and TRBJ1-1; D remains ambiguous. Germline CDR1 MNHNS, CDR2 SASEGT. Between the trimmed V and J ends, which lost 2 bases and 6 bases, there was a span of 13 bases. This CDR3 comprises 14 residues.

Within the sample, this clone is medium-sized (0.01 to 0.1%). The rearrangement links TRBV2 to TRBJ2-3; 11 nucleotides agree with TRBD2. CDR1 is SNHLY, CDR2 FYNNEI, per germline. The CDR3 loop spans 19 amino acids. V lost 3 bases to trimming and J lost 1 base; unmatched junction nucleotides: 12. The CDR3 DNA reads TGTGCCAGCAGTGACGGGCTAGCGGGGGGTACCCCCGGCACAGATACGCAGTATTTT. Protein sequence: CASSDGLAGGTPGTDTQYF. The whole variable domain, filled in from reference TRBV2 and TRBJ2-3, reads EPEVTQTPSHQVTQMGQEVILRCVPISNHLYFYWYRQILGQKVEFLVSFYNNEISEKSEIFDDQFSVERPDGSNFTLKIRSTKLEDSAMYFCASSDGLAGGTPGTDTQYFGPGTRLTVL.

The chain joins TRBV4-3 to TRBJ1-2, with a weak D call TRBD1 (5 bases). In germline, CDR1 is LGHNA, CDR2 YSLEER. Trimming took off 3 bases at V and 4 bases at J, with 18 bases between the two ends. This CDR3 comprises 16 residues. The DNA for the CDR3 is TGCGCCAGCAGCCACCCCGGACTACAGGAACTCTATGGCTACACCTTC. It codes for CASSHPGLQELYGYTF.

V usage is TRBV9 and J usage is TRBJ2-3; D call uncertain. The CDR3 length is 13 residues. Germline V lookup: CDR1 SGDLS, CDR2 YYNGEE. The ends were cut back, 2 bases at V and 6 bases at J, with 10 bases in the middle. This CDR3 is CASSVGLSDTQYF. The CDR3 coding sequence is TGTGCCAGCAGCGTGGGCCTCTCTGATACGCAGTATTTT.

The chain links TRBV5-8 to TRBJ2-3; TRBD2 is a possible D gene (6 bases). CDR3 length: 14 amino acids. V lost 2 bases to trimming and J lost 3 bases, with 10 bases between them. Per the germline V gene, CDR1 is SGHTS and CDR2 is YDEGEE. In DNA, the CDR3 is TGTGCCAGCAGCTTAATTAGCGGAACAGATACGCAGTATTTT. It is translated as CASSLISGTDTQYF.

The J gene is TRBJ2-3, the V gene TRBV6-6, with TRBD1 matching over 7 bases. Germline-derived CDR1 and CDR2 are MNHNY and SVGAGI (reference sequence). J gave up 2 bases and V 4 bases, and 9 bases lay outside the gene matches. The CDR3 runs to 16 residues. The CDR3 DNA reads as TGTGCCAGCAGTTCCACCCTCGGGACAGACACAGATACGCAGTATTTT. It yields the protein CASSSTLGTDTDTQYF.

This clone was detected only once. This rearrangement joins TRBV28 to TRBJ2-1; maybe TRBD2 (6 bases). The V end lost 3 bases, the J end lost 9 bases, and 18 bases lay between the germline ends. The germline V gene encodes CDR1 MDHEN and CDR2 SYDVKM. This CDR3 comprises 15 residues. This CDR3 reads CASSFGRGGTGEQFF. The CDR3, as DNA: TGTGCCAGCAGTTTTGGGCGGGGTGGTACTGGTGAGCAGTTCTTC.